This entry features one T cell receptor beta chain sequence. Its cognate antigen is unknown. This record belongs to a study of T cell responses to AZD1222 COVID-19 vaccine. Study-wide points: Nearly half of spike-specific TCRs reportedly target variant regions that are unmutated in the B.1.351 and B.1.1.7 variants. Baseline serostatus was positive in only a handful of AZD1222 recipients.

Deletions cut 1 base from V and 0 bases from J, with 10 bases between. Germline CDR1 is MGHRA and CDR2 is YSYEKL. CDR3 length: 17 amino acids. Using immunoSEQ multiplex PCR, the repertoire was profiled, and TCRdb retains in-frame clones only, with some absent. The sample records over 150,000 clones, roughly 89% being singletons. The clonotype comes from an adult who received the AZD1222 COVID-19 vaccine. The genes are TRBV4-1 and TRBJ1-6; no definite D call. Source: peripheral blood, taken 28 days after the second AZD1222 dose. CDR3 sequence reads: CASSQAMWSSYNSPLHF. As DNA, the CDR3 is TGCGCCAGCAGCCAAGCAATGTGGAGCTCCTATAATTCACCCCTCCACTTT.